The present T cell receptor beta chain was sequenced within a study of technical replicates of blood from a handful of donors. Note on this clone: The same CDR3 is also encoded by other DNA sequences in this sample.

The V gene's germline CDR1 is SGHRS and CDR2 YFSETQ. The CDR3 runs 12 residues. V lost 4 bases and J lost 5, with 9 bases in between. TCRdb's copy holds only in-frame clones and misses some; the assay was immunoSEQ multiplex PCR. Seen here are some 87,000 clones, just over 95% observed once, and the top ten hold around 0.31%. Sequencing input: T cells isolated from PBMCs. The TCR comes from a human donor in good health. The chain has TRBV5-1 and TRBJ2-5, with D perhaps matching TRBD2 (5 bases). The DNA for the CDR3 is TGCGCCAGCAGCCTCACGGGGGAGACCCAGTACTTC. This gives the protein CASSLTGETQYF. The full variable domain, its missing parts supplied by reference TRBV5-1 and TRBJ2-5, is KAGVTQTPRYLIKTRGQQVTLSCSPISGHRSVSWYQQTPGQGLQFLFEYFSETQRNKGNFPGRFSGRQFSNSRSEMNVSTLELGDSALYLCASSLTGETQYFGPGTRLLVL.